The 22 T cell receptor beta chains presented below share a single source sample, sequenced in a study of T cells in Graves' hyperthyroidism and ophthalmopathy. Authors of the study amplified TCR beta CDR3 regions from RNA transcripts. Using the HTBI primer set, a first-round RT-PCR was run on the TCR CDR3. TCRdb re-derived calls from the multiplex PCR reads in MiXCR, one entry per CDR3 protein. The sample includes roughly 500,000 distinct CDR3 sequences, about half of them seen just once. Material for sequencing was peripheral blood or thyroid tissue (not recorded which). These receptors were collected from an adult woman with Graves' disease, either hyperthyroidism or ophthalmopathy (not recorded which).

In its sample, this clonotype was seen many times. CDR3: CASKRGQVQDGAFF. The CDR3 DNA is TGTGCCAGTAAACGCGGTCAGGTTCAAGATGGGGCTTTCTTT. This chain links TRBV19 with TRBJ1-1, with D unresolved. Trimming shortened V by 7 bases and J by 11 bases, and 23 bases separated the two germline ends. CDR1 is LNHDA and CDR2 is SQIVND in the germline V gene (reference sequence). The CDR3 spans 14 residues.

This chain uses TRBV9 with TRBJ1-1; no reliable D call. The V gene's germline CDR1 is SGDLS and CDR2 YYNGEE. Between the trimmed V and J ends, which lost 0 bases and 8 bases, there was a span of 14 bases. This CDR3 has 14 residues. The CDR3 is CASSVGMRWQEAFF. In DNA, the CDR3 is TGTGCCAGCAGCGTAGGGATGCGGTGGCAGGAAGCTTTCTTT.

In its sample, this clonotype was seen many times. The V call is TRBV6-1, the J call TRBJ1-2; D remains unclear. Between the trimmed V and J ends, which lost 0 bases and 8 bases, there was a span of 10 bases. The germline gives CDR1 MNHNS, CDR2 SASEGT. This CDR3 region has 13 residues. Here the CDR3 reads CASSEAGRRGYTF. CDR3 nucleotides: TGTGCCAGCAGTGAAGCAGGCAGGAGAGGCTACACCTTC.

The genes are TRBV7-6 and TRBJ1-1, with D possibly being TRBD1 (6 bases). CDR1 SGHVS and CDR2 FNYEAQ come from the germline V gene. The CDR3 loop spans 14 amino acids. CDR3 residues: CARRPGTPYTEAFF. The CDR3 DNA sequence: TGTGCTCGTCGCCCCGGGACACCATACACTGAAGCTTTCTTT.

The chain couples TRBV11-2 to TRBJ2-2; the D gene is possibly TRBD2 (6 bases). The V end was cut by 1 base, the J end by 6 bases, with 12 bases between. The CDR3 runs to 15 residues. CDR1 is SGHAT and CDR2 is FQNNGV in the germline V gene. The CDR3 nucleotides are TGTGCCAGCAGCTTAGCCTCGGGGGTTGCCGGGGAGCTGTTTTTT. As protein: CASSLASGVAGELFF.

This clonotype was counted a few times. The chain carries TRBV6-6 and TRBJ1-2; TRBD1 is a possible D gene (5 bases). This CDR3 has 15 residues. CDR1 is MNHNY, CDR2 SVGAGI, per germline (reference sequence). V was shortened by 2 bases and J by 2 bases, with 12 bases between the two germline ends. CDR3 DNA sequence: TGTGCCAGCAGTTACGACAGTTTGGCGAACTATGGCTACACCTTC. Protein product: CASSYDSLANYGYTF.

This clonotype was observed at least ten times. The chain links TRBV12-3 or TRBV12-4 to TRBJ1-5; D uncertain. The germline V and J ends were trimmed by 3 bases and 6 bases, with 9 bases remaining between them. The CDR3 is 13 amino acids. This CDR3 is CASSFGEGQPQHF. The CDR3, as DNA: TGTGCCAGCAGTTTTGGGGAAGGTCAGCCCCAGCATTTT.

The chain has TRBV24-1 and TRBJ2-5; possibly TRBD1 for D (6 bases). CDR1 is KGHDR, CDR2 SFDVKD, per germline. The CDR3 is 15 amino acids. V lost 2 bases and J lost 4, with 13 bases in between. CDR3 protein: CATSDSTGPGETQYF. The CDR3 nucleotides read TGTGCCACCAGTGATTCGACAGGCCCCGGAGAGACCCAGTACTTC.

The rearrangement links TRBV12-3 or TRBV12-4 to TRBJ1-5; a weak D match, TRBD1 (6 bases). The CDR3 runs to 14 residues. Trimming stripped 1 base from V and 7 bases from J, with 11 bases between. CDR3 nucleotides: TGTGCCAGCAGTTTAGGGGGGGGCGGGCAGCCCCAGCATTTT. Amino acid sequence: CASSLGGGGQPQHF.

The chain combines TRBV2 with TRBJ2-5, with a possible D match to TRBD2 (6 bases). The CDR3 loop spans 17 amino acids. The germline CDR1 and CDR2 sequences are SNHLY and FYNNEI. The V end was cut by 0 bases, the J end by 5 bases, with 19 bases between. Written as DNA, the CDR3 is TGTGCCAGCAGTGAAGCGCTTCTGGGGGGTGGGGGTGAGACCCAGTACTTC. Translating gives CASSEALLGGGGETQYF.

The chain recombines TRBV29-1 with TRBJ1-2, with D perhaps TRBD1 (5 bases). This CDR3 region has 11 residues. The germline V gene encodes CDR1 SQVTM and CDR2 ANQGSEA. Between the trimmed V and J ends, which lost 5 bases and 7 bases, there was a span of 11 bases. The DNA of the CDR3 is TGCAGCGTTTATCAGGGAGGTGGCTACACCTTC. Protein sequence: CSVYQGGGYTF.

Details on this clonotype: This may be a read error: a much more frequent sequence differs by one nucleotide. This CDR3 reads CAISYRGVGNQPQHF. DNA of the CDR3: TGTGCCATCAGTTACCGAGGGGTGGGCAATCAGCCCCAGCATTTT. The V and J genes are TRBV10-3 and TRBJ1-5, with D possibly matching TRBD1 (5 bases). The V gene's germline CDR1 is ENHRY and CDR2 SYGVKD. The CDR3 consists of 15 residues. Trimming shortened V by 5 bases and J by 2 bases, and 13 bases separated the two germline ends.

The CDR3 loop reads CASSRITSGRRAGELFF. CDR3 bases: TGTGCCAGCAGCCGGATAACTAGCGGGAGGCGAGCCGGGGAGCTGTTTTTT. The chain has TRBV4-2 and TRBJ2-2, with 12 positions matching TRBD2. The CDR3 is 17 amino acids. With 4 bases clipped from V and 6 bases from J, the junction kept 9 bases outside the gene matches. Germline V gives CDR1 LGHNA, CDR2 YNFKEQ.

The sample holds many counts of this clonotype. The V call is TRBV20-1, the J call TRBJ1-2, with D hard to call. Trimming shortened V by 0 bases and J by 7 bases, and 6 bases separated the two germline ends. Germline loops: CDR1 DFQATT, CDR2 SNEGSKA (reference sequence). This CDR3 is built from 11 residues. CDR3 sequence reads: CSARDPSGYTF. The CDR3 nucleotides read TGCAGTGCTAGAGATCCCTCTGGCTACACCTTC.

The V and J genes are TRBV7-2 and TRBJ2-5, with a possible D match to TRBD1 (6 bases). Germline CDR1 SGHTA, CDR2 FQGNSA. The CDR3 length is 18 residues. V lost 2 bases to trimming and J lost 1 base, with 20 bases between them. The chain's CDR3 is CASSLTRGNWQPQETQYF. The CDR3 region has the DNA TGTGCCAGCAGCTTAACCAGGGGCAATTGGCAGCCCCAAGAGACCCAGTACTTC.

This clonotype was picked up many times. The chain carries TRBV2 and TRBJ1-3; D perhaps matches TRBD1 (6 bases). The CDR3 spans 14 residues. Trimming cost V 6 bases and J 0 bases, with 9 bases left between them. The germline gives CDR1 SNHLY, CDR2 FYNNEI. The CDR3 coding sequence is TGTGCCAGCAGACACAGGGACTCTGGAAACACCATATATTTT. As protein: CASRHRDSGNTIYF.

This clonotype was observed at least ten times. The gene calls are TRBV2 and TRBJ1-2; D possibly corresponds to TRBD1 (5 bases). Deletions cut 1 base from V and 8 bases from J, with 8 bases between. The CDR3 extends over 12 amino acids. Per the germline V gene, CDR1 is SNHLY and CDR2 is FYNNEI. The CDR3 nucleotides are TGTGCCAGCAGTGAAGGGGGCGACGGCTACACCTTC. Translated: CASSEGGDGYTF.

The sample holds many counts of this clonotype. This chain joins TRBV11-2 and TRBJ2-2, with no clear D. V was trimmed by 3 bases and J by 4 bases, leaving 6 bases between them. The CDR3 sequence is 13 residues long. Looked up from germline, CDR1 is SGHAT and CDR2 is FQNNGV. CDR3 protein: CASSFVSTGELFF. CDR3 nucleotides: TGTGCCAGCAGCTTCGTGTCCACCGGGGAGCTGTTTTTT.

The genes are TRBV7-9 and TRBJ1-3, with D maybe TRBD1 (5 bases). The CDR3 is 15 amino acids. V lost 5 bases and J 1 base, leaving 12 bases between the germline ends. Per the germline V gene, CDR1 is SEHNR and CDR2 is FQNEAQ (reference sequence). The CDR3 is CASSGTAASGNTIYF. The CDR3 region has the DNA TGTGCCAGCAGCGGGACGGCGGCATCTGGAAACACCATATATTTT.

This clonotype was recorded at least ten times. The CDR3 region has the DNA TGTGCCAGCAGTTACTCGGGAGATAGCAATCAGCCCCAGCATTTT. Its translation is CASSYSGDSNQPQHF. This chain connects TRBV6-5 to TRBJ1-5, with D unresolved. This CDR3 has 15 residues. Trimming cost V 0 bases and J 0 bases, with 6 bases left between them. Germline V CDR1 and CDR2: MNHEY, SVGAGI.

The table lists this clonotype with many counts. J is TRBJ1-6 and V is TRBV2; D is uncertain. Germline V CDR1 and CDR2: SNHLY, FYNNEI. Trimming cost V 5 bases and J 5 bases, with 7 bases left between them. This CDR3 has 13 amino acids. CDR3 coding DNA: TGTGCCAGCAGTAAACTGAATAATTCACCCCTCCACTTT. Translation: CASSKLNNSPLHF.

This clonotype was observed many times. The chain employs TRBV19 and TRBJ1-1, with unresolved D. The CDR3 runs 15 residues. Looked up from germline, CDR1 is LNHDA and CDR2 is SQIVND (reference sequence). V lost 6 bases and J lost 5, with 19 bases in between. Written as DNA, the CDR3 is TGTGCCAGTAGACCCCAGGCCGGGAAAATGACTGAAGCTTTCTTT. It yields the protein CASRPQAGKMTEAFF.